This T cell receptor (beta chain) comes out of a study of OX40 agonist ivuxolimab in advanced cancers. On the study more broadly: The study reported partial responses in three patients: one hepatocellular carcinoma, two cutaneous melanoma.

Measured with immunoSEQ multiplex PCR; TCRdb has only the in-frame clones, and not every one. The data show approximately 82,000 clones, almost 85% seen once. V was pared by 1 base and J by 10 bases, with 18 bases between. Germline CDR1 and CDR2: SGHTA and FQGNSA. CDR3 size: 15 residues. Sequences were derived from CD4+ or CD8+ T cells sorted from blood, sampled in a trial of the OX40 agonist ivuxolimab. This clonotype was sampled from an adult with an advanced solid tumor such as melanoma, head and neck, liver or kidney cancer. The V gene is TRBV7-2, the J gene TRBJ2-3; D might be TRBD1 or TRBD2, each matching 5 bases. As DNA, the CDR3 is TGTGCCAGCAGCTTAGGAAGGGGCCGCCCCGGGGCGCAGTATTTT. It encodes CASSLGRGRPGAQYF.